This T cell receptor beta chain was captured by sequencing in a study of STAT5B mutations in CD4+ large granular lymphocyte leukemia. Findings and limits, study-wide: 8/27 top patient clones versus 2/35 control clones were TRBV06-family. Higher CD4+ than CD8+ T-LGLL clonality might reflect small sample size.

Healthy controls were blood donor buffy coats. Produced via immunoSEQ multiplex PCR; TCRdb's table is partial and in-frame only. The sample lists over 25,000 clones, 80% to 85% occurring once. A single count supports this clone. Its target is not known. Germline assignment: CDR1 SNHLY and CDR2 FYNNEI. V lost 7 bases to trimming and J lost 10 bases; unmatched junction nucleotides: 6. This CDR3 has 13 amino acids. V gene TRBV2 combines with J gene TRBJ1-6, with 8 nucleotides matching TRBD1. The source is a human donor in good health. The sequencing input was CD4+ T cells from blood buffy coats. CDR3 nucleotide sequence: TGTGCCAGCAATGGGAACAGGGGGTCACCCCTCCACTTT. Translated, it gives CASNGNRGSPLHF.